The 6 T cell receptor beta chains listed next were all sequenced from one sample in a study of blood T cell repertoires in COVID-19. Here immunoSEQ multiplex PCR was the method, and the copy in TCRdb shows in-frame clones only, minus some. The sample lists 100,000 to 150,000 clones, roughly 84% occurring once. Material for sequencing was peripheral blood. All receptors come from a woman of 80 years or more with acute or convalescent COVID-19.

The rearrangement uses TRBV7-3 and TRBJ1-6; 9 bases match TRBD1. The trim removed 2 bases at V and 8 bases at J, leaving 4 bases unmatched. The CDR3 is 15 residues long. CDR1 is SGHTA and CDR2 is FQGTGA in the germline V gene. For the CDR3, the DNA is TGTGCCAGCAGCTTAGACAGGGGGGGGTATTCACCCCTCCACTTT. Amino acid sequence: CASSLDRGGYSPLHF. Variable domain in full (rest from reference TRBV7-3 and TRBJ1-6): GAGVSQTPSNKVTEKGKYVELRCDPISGHTALYWYRQSLGQGPEFLIYFQGTGAADDSGLPNDRFFAVRPEGSVSTLKIQRTERGDSAVYLCASSLDRGGYSPLHFGNGTRLTVT.

This chain joins TRBV11-2 and TRBJ1-2; unclear D gene. CDR1 and CDR2 (germline): SGHAT, FQNNGV. V lost 0 bases to trimming and J lost 0 bases, with 5 bases between them. This CDR3 has 14 residues. CDR3 in amino acids: CASSLDSANYGYTF. In nucleotides, the CDR3 is TGTGCCAGCAGCTTAGATTCAGCTAACTATGGCTACACCTTC.

This clone was seen a handful of times. The J gene is TRBJ1-5, the V gene TRBV7-2, with a weak D call TRBD1 (5 bases). CDR1 SGHTA and CDR2 FQGNSA come from the germline V gene. The V and J ends lost 5 bases and 0 bases respectively, with 17 bases between them. The CDR3 is 17 residues long. Written as DNA, the CDR3 is TGTGCCAGCAGCCTCAGACAAGGGGATGATAGCAATCAGCCCCAGCATTTT. This sequence encodes CASSLRQGDDSNQPQHF.

The chain carries TRBV6-5 and TRBJ2-5; 9 bases map to TRBD2. Germline CDR1 MNHEY, CDR2 SVGAGI. CDR3 length equals 15 residues. V dropped 6 bases and J dropped 5; count of bases not matched to a gene: 10. This CDR3 reads CASRPATSGGETQYF. In nucleotides, the CDR3 is TGTGCCAGCAGGCCGGCCACCAGCGGGGGGGAGACCCAGTACTTC.

The CDR3 DNA reads as TGTGCCAGCAGCCGGACAGGGGGCTATGGCTACACCTTC. This encodes CASSRTGGYGYTF. The chain couples TRBV11-2 to TRBJ1-2; 10 bases match TRBD1. Germline values: CDR1 SGHAT, CDR2 FQNNGV. The V and J ends lost 5 bases and 4 bases, in that order; junction bases with no gene match: 1. The length of the CDR3 is 13 residues.

This clone was observed once. This chain uses TRBV5-1 with TRBJ2-2; D is possibly TRBD2 (5 bases). From germline, CDR1 is SGHRS and CDR2 YFSETQ. The CDR3 is made up of 15 amino acids. Trimming shortened V by 4 bases and J by 0 bases, and 10 bases separated the two germline ends. CDR3: CASSIRLSNTGELFF. CDR3 DNA sequence: TGCGCCAGCAGCATCAGACTATCGAACACCGGGGAGCTGTTTTTT.